The 11 T cell receptor beta chains below were found in one sample sequenced in a study of cytomegalovirus exposure and HLA in healthy donors. The PCR contained 60 Vbeta and 13 Jbeta primers. The repertoire was sequenced with immunoSEQ multiplex PCR; TCRdb's copy has only in-frame clones and lacks some. The table includes 150,000 or so clones, approximately 80% detected once. Sequencing was carried out using PBMCs. Every receptor here comes from a man aged 45 to 65 in good health and CMV-seronegative.

The genes are TRBV9 and TRBJ2-2; 7 bases match TRBD1. CDR3 size: 14 residues. The germline gives CDR1 SGDLS, CDR2 YYNGEE. J lost 3 bases, V lost 3 bases, and 2 bases had no gene match. The CDR3, as DNA: TGTGCCAGCAGCGGACAGGGCTACACCGGGGAGCTGTTTTTT. Protein sequence: CASSGQGYTGELFF.

This chain uses TRBV7-9 with TRBJ2-2; 9 nucleotides line up with TRBD2. Unmatched junction bases numbered 5, after V lost 3 bases and J lost 6 bases. The CDR3 is 15 residues long. CDR1 SEHNR and CDR2 FQNEAQ come from the germline V gene (reference sequence). The CDR3 DNA sequence: TGTGCCAGCAGCTTTAGCGGGAGTATAGCCGGGGAGCTGTTTTTT. Protein: CASSFSGSIAGELFF.

V usage is TRBV7-9 and J usage is TRBJ2-5, with a tentative D call TRBD1 (6 bases). Germline CDR1 and CDR2: SEHNR and FQNEAQ (reference sequence). V lost 1 base and J 5 bases, leaving 8 bases between the germline ends. The CDR3 length is 13 residues. CDR3 region: CASSLVGAETQYF. The DNA of the CDR3 is TGTGCCAGCAGCTTAGTGGGGGCCGAGACCCAGTACTTC.

The V and J genes are TRBV11-2 and TRBJ1-5, with TRBD1 matching 7 bases. The CDR3 sequence is 13 residues long. Trimming removed 5 bases from V and 7 bases from J; junction bases left unmatched: 5. Germline CDR1 SGHAT, CDR2 FQNNGV. The CDR3 spells CASSHRGEQPQHF. The CDR3 DNA reads as TGTGCCAGCAGCCACAGGGGAGAACAGCCCCAGCATTTT.

This clone was counted a single time. The V and J genes are TRBV5-6 and TRBJ1-4; a possible D gene is TRBD1 (6 bases). CDR3 length equals 14 residues. Germline V lookup: CDR1 SGHDT, CDR2 YYEEEE. Trimming cost V 4 bases and J 2 bases, with 9 bases left between them. The CDR3 is CASSDGQTNEKLFF. CDR3 DNA sequence: TGTGCCAGCAGCGATGGACAGACTAATGAAAAACTGTTTTTT.

About this clone: Other DNA sequences in the same sample also yield this CDR3. The CDR3 DNA reads as TGTGCCAGCAGCTTAACCGCCCAGAATGAAAAACTGTTTTTT. Translation gives CASSLTAQNEKLFF. The rearrangement links TRBV7-9 to TRBJ1-4; D not resolved. V lost 2 bases and J 5 bases, leaving 9 bases between the germline ends. Germline values: CDR1 SEHNR, CDR2 FQNEAQ (reference sequence). This CDR3 comprises 14 residues.

J is TRBJ2-4 and V is TRBV5-1; maybe TRBD1 (6 bases). Between the trimmed V and J ends, which lost 3 bases and 0 bases, there was a span of 7 bases. The CDR3 totals 14 residues. CDR1 is SGHRS and CDR2 is YFSETQ in the germline V gene. The CDR3 sequence is CASSSTGAKNIQYF. The CDR3 coding sequence is TGCGCCAGCAGCTCGACAGGAGCCAAAAACATTCAGTACTTC.

The V call is TRBV6-4, the J call TRBJ1-6, with 9 bases identical to TRBD1. Germline assignment: CDR1 MRHNA and CDR2 SNTAGT. V shed 6 bases and J 13 bases; nucleotides not matched to a gene: 4. This CDR3 region has 12 residues. This chain's CDR3 is CASSPDRGPLHF. In nucleotides, the CDR3 is TGTGCCAGCAGCCCCGACAGGGGGCCCCTCCACTTT.

A single count supports this clone. The chain has TRBV4-2 and TRBJ1-5, with D possibly being TRBD1 (6 bases). With 0 bases removed from V and 9 bases from J, the gap between germline ends came to 18 bases. The CDR3 is 16 amino acids. The V gene's germline CDR1 is LGHNA and CDR2 YNFKEQ. The CDR3, as DNA: TGTGCCAGCAGCCAAGATCTGGGACGGGGACATCGGCCCCAGCATTTT. Encoded protein: CASSQDLGRGHRPQHF.

J is TRBJ2-7 and V is TRBV19; 7 nucleotides agree with TRBD1. Germline V gene data show CDR1 as LNHDA and CDR2 as SQIVND (reference sequence). Trimming at V came to 4 bases and at J to 3 bases, leaving 12 bases not matched to a gene. This CDR3 contains 16 residues. As DNA, the CDR3 is TGTGCCAGTAGTAAATCCGGGAACAGGGGCTTCTACGAGCAGTACTTC. This encodes CASSKSGNRGFYEQYF.

This sequence joins TRBV18 and TRBJ2-4; 7 nucleotides agree with TRBD2. The V gene's germline CDR1 is KGHSH and CDR2 LQKENI. The J segment lost 0 bases and the V segment lost 4 bases, leaving 0 bases of the junction unmatched. The CDR3 sequence is 14 residues long. The CDR3 sequence: CASSREGAKNIQYF. CDR3 DNA sequence: TGTGCCAGCTCACGGGAGGGAGCCAAAAACATTCAGTACTTC.